These 6 T cell receptor beta chains were all obtained from the same sample, sequenced in a study of shared clonotypes between healthy human individuals (dated by TCRdb to the early 2020s). CD8 naive samples consisted of CD45RO-negative cells that were positively selected for CCR7, yielding a CD45RA+CCR7+ population without TemRA cells. Libraries were prepared through the immunoSEQ multiplex PCR assay. Held by TCRdb, this immuneACCESS table contains in-frame sequences only and omits some clones. Under half of the omission traces to an unresolved V gene where checked; the cause of the rest is unknown. The sample table shows around 1.9 million clones, and 93% are seen once. Of the sample, under 2% falls within the top ten clones. The sequencing input was naive CD8+ T cells from PBMCs. What this sample's cell subset or site label stands for: CD45RA+CCR7+. These receptors were obtained from a man aged 18 to 29 in good health. Some clones in this sample may be carry-over from other donors' samples.

The CDR3 DNA reads as TGTGCCAGCAGCTACCCACCGAGGGCCGGCGATGAGCAGTTCTTC. Amino acids: CASSYPPRAGDEQFF. This chain uses TRBV7-9 with TRBJ2-1, with D possibly TRBD2 on 5 matching bases. Trimming cost V 4 bases and J 8 bases, with 18 bases left between them. This CDR3 spans 15 amino acids. In germline, CDR1 is SEHNR, CDR2 FQNEAQ (reference sequence).

This clone was recorded once. This rearrangement joins TRBV6-1 to TRBJ2-2; weak D call: TRBD2 (7 bases). The V end lost 2 bases, the J end lost 4 bases, and 14 bases lay between the germline ends. The CDR3 extends over 16 amino acids. Per germline, CDR1 MNHNS and CDR2 SASEGT. The DNA for the CDR3 is TGTGCCAGCAGTGAAAGGGGGGGCGCAGTCACCGGGGAGCTGTTTTTT. Its protein is CASSERGGAVTGELFF.

The chain recombines TRBV5-1 with TRBJ2-7; D remains unclear. From germline, CDR1 is SGHRS and CDR2 YFSETQ. The CDR3 runs 15 residues. V was cut by 0 bases and J by 0 bases, with 10 bases left in between. CDR3 DNA: TGCGCCAGCAGCTTGGAAGGGAATCCCTCCTACGAGCAGTACTTC. This gives the protein CASSLEGNPSYEQYF.

The rearrangement links TRBV6-1 to TRBJ2-2, with D perhaps matching TRBD2 (5 bases). The CDR3 extends over 14 amino acids. CDR1 is MNHNS, CDR2 SASEGT, per germline. Trimming left V 3 bases short and J 6 bases short, with 11 bases between. Here the CDR3 reads CASSDQLVSGELFF. Here the CDR3 DNA reads TGTGCCAGCAGTGACCAACTAGTTTCCGGGGAGCTGTTTTTT.

This sequence joins TRBV7-6 and TRBJ1-3; no clear D gene. V was trimmed by 7 bases and J by 4 bases, leaving 14 bases between them. The germline CDR1 and CDR2 sequences are SGHVS and FNYEAQ. The CDR3 is 14 amino acids. As DNA, the CDR3 is TGTGCCAGCACCCCTCGGGCGCGGGGAAACACCATATATTTT. Protein sequence: CASTPRARGNTIYF.

J is TRBJ2-1 and V is TRBV7-2, with TRBD2 identical over 8 bases. The CDR3 extends over 15 amino acids. The V segment lost 1 base and the J segment 1 base; nucleotides outside the gene matches: 0. Germline CDR1 and CDR2: SGHTA and FQGNSA. The CDR3 nucleotides are TGTGCCAGCAGCTTAGGCGGGGGGTCCTACAATGAGCAGTTCTTC. It codes for CASSLGGGSYNEQFF.